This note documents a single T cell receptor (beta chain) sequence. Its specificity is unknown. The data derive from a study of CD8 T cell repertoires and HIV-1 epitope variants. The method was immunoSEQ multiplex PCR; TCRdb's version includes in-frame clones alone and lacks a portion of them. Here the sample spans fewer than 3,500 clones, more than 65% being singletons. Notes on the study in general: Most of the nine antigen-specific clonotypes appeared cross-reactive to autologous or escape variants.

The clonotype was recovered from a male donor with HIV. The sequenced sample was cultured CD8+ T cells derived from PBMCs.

In DNA form, the CDR3 reads TGTGCCAGCAGCCAACTGCCCACAGATACGCAGTATTTT. Protein product: CASSQLPTDTQYF. The chain is built from TRBV4-2 and TRBJ2-3; D not resolved. CDR3 length: 13 amino acids. Germline V gene sequence: CDR1 LGHNA, CDR2 YNFKEQ. The V end lost 2 bases, the J end lost 2 bases, and 5 bases lay between the germline ends.